The clone carrying this T cell receptor beta chain came up many times. TCR beta CDR3 regions were amplified from RNA transcripts. First-round RT-PCR targeting the TCR CDR3 was performed with the HTBI primer set. TCRdb reprocessed the multiplex PCR reads with MiXCR, giving one entry per CDR3 protein. The sample yields roughly 560,000 distinct CDR3 sequences, 14% to 15% seen once. The data derive from a study of T cells in Graves' hyperthyroidism and ophthalmopathy. Germline CDR1 is SGHAT and CDR2 is FQNNGV. The CDR3 length is 14 residues. Germline trimming cut 1 base from V and 5 bases from J; bases unmatched to any gene: 2.

This TCR derives from a woman aged 40 to 50 with Graves' ophthalmopathy. Sequencing used blood. The genes are TRBV11-2 and TRBJ2-5, with 9 positions matching TRBD2. The CDR3 protein is CASSLGSGSETQYF. As DNA, the CDR3 is TGTGCCAGCAGCTTAGGTAGCGGGAGTGAGACCCAGTACTTC.